The clone carrying this T cell receptor (beta chain) has a handful of counts. Its target is unknown. This sample is drawn from a study of T cells after yellow fever vaccination. Findings of the study overall: The booster saw the reappearance of most primary-vaccination clones (around 96% CD4, about 88% CD8). A weaker but faster secondary response was observed, peaking on day 5 versus 15.

Universal primer sites and UMIs were introduced during 5'RACE template-switching synthesis of TCR cDNA. TCRdb passed the 5' RACE reads through MiXCR, listing each CDR3 protein once. The sample lists around 600,000 distinct CDR3 sequences; 9% to 15% were seen once. The ends were cut back, 1 base at V and 15 bases at J, with 13 bases in the middle. CDR1 SEHNR and CDR2 FQNEAQ come from the germline V gene (reference sequence). This CDR3 spans 12 amino acids. The sequencing here drew on PBMCs, taken on the day of the yellow fever booster vaccination. The sequence came from a man younger than 40 who received the YFV17D yellow fever vaccine. This chain joins TRBV7-9 and TRBJ2-1; possibly TRBD2 for D (5 bases). DNA for the CDR3: TGTGCCAGCAGCTTAGAGAGGGTATCGCCGTTCTTC. It encodes CASSLERVSPFF.